These 20 T cell receptor beta chains were all obtained from the same sample, sequenced in a study of OX40 agonist ivuxolimab in advanced cancers. Libraries were prepared by immunoSEQ multiplex PCR; TCRdb keeps only in-frame clonotypes and omits some of them. The sample shows 70,000 to 100,000 clones, approximately 91% of them seen only once. Specimen: CD4+ or CD8+ T cells sorted from blood, collected in a trial of the OX40 agonist ivuxolimab. The receptors were gathered from an adult with an advanced solid tumor such as melanoma, head and neck, liver or kidney cancer.

This sequence joins TRBV18 and TRBJ2-7; 10 nucleotides line up with TRBD1. The V gene end was trimmed by 3 bases and the J gene end by 5 bases; junction bases not matched to a gene: 10. Germline CDR1 is KGHSH and CDR2 is LQKENI. CDR3 length: 16 residues. The CDR3 reads CASSPQGTGAFHEQYF. The CDR3 nucleotides are TGTGCCAGCTCACCTCAGGGGACAGGGGCTTTCCACGAGCAGTACTTC.

The chain has TRBV9 and TRBJ2-7, with D perhaps assigned TRBD1 or TRBD2 (6 bases each). The CDR3 is 13 residues long. Trimming stripped 2 bases from V and 4 bases from J, with 10 bases between. Germline V lookup: CDR1 SGDLS, CDR2 YYNGEE. As DNA, the CDR3 is TGTGCCAGCAGCGTGGGGGGCTCATACGAGCAGTACTTC. It translates to CASSVGGSYEQYF. The full variable domain, its missing parts supplied by reference TRBV9 and TRBJ2-7, is DSGVTQTPKHLITATGQRVTLRCSPRSGDLSVYWYQQSLDQGLQFLIQYYNGEERAKGNILERFSAQQFPDLHSELNLSSLELGDSALYFCASSVGGSYEQYFGPGTRLTVT.

This chain links TRBV7-6 with TRBJ2-3; possibly TRBD2 for D (5 bases). V was clipped by 5 bases and J by 1 base, with 10 bases between them. Germline CDR1 is SGHVS and CDR2 is FNYEAQ. The CDR3 spans 14 residues. In DNA, the CDR3 is TGTGCCAGCAGCCCCTTGCGGGGCACAGATACGCAGTATTTT. It encodes CASSPLRGTDTQYF.

The chain employs TRBV5-1 and TRBJ2-3; 8 bases map to TRBD1. Germline-derived CDR1 and CDR2 are SGHRS and YFSETQ. With V trimmed by 4 bases and J by 2 bases, 6 bases remained unmatched. The CDR3 is 15 residues long. The CDR3 reads CASSPQGVTTDTQYF. In DNA form, the CDR3 reads TGCGCCAGCAGCCCACAGGGGGTTACCACAGATACGCAGTATTTT.

This clone was seen only a few times. The chain employs TRBV4-1 and TRBJ2-1; the match to TRBD2 covers 13 bases. Germline CDR1 is MGHRA and CDR2 is YSYEKL. The CDR3 loop spans 16 amino acids. J lost 6 bases, V lost 4 bases, and 6 bases had no gene match. CDR3 sequence: CASSLGTSGTANEQFF. The CDR3 coding sequence is TGCGCCAGCAGCCTTGGGACTAGCGGGACAGCCAATGAGCAGTTCTTC.

The V and J genes are TRBV28 and TRBJ1-2, with a weak D call TRBD1 (5 bases). This CDR3 is built from 12 residues. Germline CDR1 is MDHEN and CDR2 is SYDVKM. CDR3 sequence: CAGHKNPYGYTF. The DNA of the CDR3 is TGTGCGGGGCATAAAAACCCCTACGGCTACACCTTC.

This clone was detected once. J is TRBJ2-5 and V is TRBV18; no firm D call. The J call is doubtful: the DNA matches TRBJ2-7 better. Germline V lookup: CDR1 KGHSH, CDR2 LQKENI. The CDR3 runs to 15 residues. This CDR3 is CASSTGRGAAYEQYF. DNA for the CDR3: TGTGCCAGCTCAACCGGTCGAGGTGCAGCCTACGAGCAGTACTTC.

This clone has a single count. The chain is built from TRBV5-1 and TRBJ1-1; 9 nucleotides align to TRBD1. The V segment lost 0 bases and the J segment 6 bases; nucleotides outside the gene matches: 6. The V gene's germline CDR1 is SGHRS and CDR2 YFSETQ. This CDR3 comprises 15 residues. The CDR3 region has the DNA TGCGCCAGCAGCTTGGGGACAGGGGTTAGGGCTGAAGCTTTCTTT. Translation: CASSLGTGVRAEAFF.

The rearrangement uses TRBV30 and TRBJ1-4; 7 bases fit TRBD1. V lost 0 bases and J lost 5; bases outside the gene matches: 3. Germline CDR1 GTSNPN, CDR2 SVGIG (reference sequence). This CDR3 spans 14 amino acids. DNA for the CDR3: TGTGCCTGGAGTGTGAAGGGGGCGAATGAAAAACTGTTTTTT. Translated, it gives CAWSVKGANEKLFF.

This chain joins TRBV19 and TRBJ1-1; D is ambiguous. Germline CDR1 reads LNHDA; CDR2 reads SQIVND (reference sequence). The CDR3 covers 13 residues. The V end lost 5 bases, the J end lost 0 bases, and 7 bases lay between the germline ends. In nucleotides, the CDR3 is TGTGCCAGTAGTCCGGGTTTGAACACTGAAGCTTTCTTT. This codes for CASSPGLNTEAFF.

The chain links TRBV9 to TRBJ1-5; TRBD1 aligns across 7 bases. V was clipped by 0 bases and J by 7 bases; unmatched bases: 7. There are 15 residues in the CDR3. The germline V gene has CDR1 SGDLS and CDR2 YYNGEE. The CDR3 reads CASSVATGLEQPQHF. Written as DNA, the CDR3 is TGTGCCAGCAGCGTAGCGACAGGGTTAGAGCAGCCCCAGCATTTT.

This clone came up once. The rearrangement links TRBV5-1 to TRBJ1-4; D ambiguous. Trimming shortened V by 0 bases and J by 3 bases, and 12 bases separated the two germline ends. Germline-derived CDR1 and CDR2 are SGHRS and YFSETQ. The CDR3 consists of 16 residues. CDR3 nucleotides: TGCGCCAGCAGCTTGGATCTGGGGTGGCCTAATGAAAAACTGTTTTTT. Translating it yields CASSLDLGWPNEKLFF. Variable domain in full (rest from reference TRBV5-1 and TRBJ1-4): KAGVTQTPRYLIKTRGQQVTLSCSPISGHRSVSWYQQTPGQGLQFLFEYFSETQRNKGNFPGRFSGRQFSNSRSEMNVSTLELGDSALYLCASSLDLGWPNEKLFFGSGTQLSVL.

The V gene is TRBV7-9, the J gene TRBJ2-6; D gene ambiguous. This CDR3 has 14 amino acids. Trimming shortened V by 1 base and J by 3 bases, and 4 bases separated the two germline ends. CDR1 SEHNR and CDR2 FQNEAQ come from the germline V gene (reference sequence). DNA of the CDR3: TGTGCCAGCAGCTTAGGGGTTGGGGCCAACGTCCTGACTTTC. It is translated as CASSLGVGANVLTF. The full variable domain, in which reference TRBV7-9 and TRBJ2-6 provide the parts outside the CDR3, is DTGVSQNPRHKITKRGQNVTFRCDPISEHNRLYWYRQTLGQGPEFLTYFQNEAQLEKSRLLSDRFSAERPKGSFSTLEIQRTEQGDSAMYLCASSLGVGANVLTFGAGSRLTVL.

This chain uses TRBV6-5 with TRBJ2-5; 8 nucleotides agree with TRBD1. The CDR3 has 15 residues. Per germline, CDR1 MNHEY and CDR2 SVGAGI. The J segment lost 3 bases and the V segment lost 4 bases, leaving 7 bases of the junction unmatched. CDR3 bases: TGTGCCAGCAGTTCCGGGACAGGAGGGAAAGAGACCCAGTACTTC. Its translation: CASSSGTGGKETQYF.

In nucleotides, the CDR3 is TGCGCCAGCAGCTTGGAGGCAGCGGGAGTCAGGGAGCTGTTTTTT. Its translation: CASSLEAAGVRELFF. This rearrangement joins TRBV5-1 to TRBJ2-2; TRBD2 matches at 8 bases. After removal of 0 bases from V and 9 bases from J, the junction contained 7 bases not matched to a gene. The CDR3 has 15 residues. Germline V lookup: CDR1 SGHRS, CDR2 YFSETQ.

The chain has TRBV7-2 and TRBJ2-6, with no clear D. This CDR3 is 15 amino acids long. V gave up 1 base and J gave up 4 bases, with 8 bases separating them. Germline CDR1 is SGHTA and CDR2 is FQGNSA. CDR3 sequence (DNA): TGTGCCAGCAGCTTAGATTTGCTCGGGGCCAACGTCCTGACTTTC. It translates to CASSLDLLGANVLTF.

CDR3 sequence: CASSFRTGSPIYGYTF. In DNA, the CDR3 is TGCGCCAGCAGCTTTAGGACAGGGAGCCCTATCTATGGCTACACCTTC. V is TRBV5-1 and J is TRBJ1-2; 8 nucleotides align to TRBD1. CDR1 is SGHRS, CDR2 YFSETQ, per germline. The CDR3 has 16 amino acids. Trimming removed 2 bases from V and 4 bases from J; junction bases left unmatched: 10.

J is TRBJ1-2 and V is TRBV6-5; 9 bases are shared with TRBD1. V was clipped by 5 bases and J by 4 bases; unmatched bases: 8. Germline V gene data show CDR1 as MNHEY and CDR2 as SVGAGI. CDR3 size: 15 residues. In DNA form, the CDR3 reads TGTGCCAGCAGTCCCCCGGGACAGGGAATCTATGGCTACACCTTC. It is translated as CASSPPGQGIYGYTF.

The V call is TRBV2, the J call TRBJ2-2; TRBD2 agrees at 9 bases. Unmatched junction bases numbered 2, after V lost 2 bases and J lost 1 base. Germline V CDR1 and CDR2: SNHLY, FYNNEI. The CDR3 has 16 residues. The chain's CDR3 is CASSELAGQNTGELFF. The CDR3 DNA reads as TGTGCCAGCAGTGAACTAGCGGGACAGAACACCGGGGAGCTGTTTTTT.

This clone is a singleton in its sample. The J gene is TRBJ2-1, the V gene TRBV5-6; TRBD2 matches 11 bases. J was trimmed by 7 bases and V by 3 bases; bases with no gene match: 6. Germline assignment: CDR1 SGHDT and CDR2 YYEEEE. This CDR3 comprises 15 residues. CDR3 coding DNA: TGTGCCAGCAGCTCGGTCGGGACTAGCGGAAATGAGCAGTTCTTC. This codes for CASSSVGTSGNEQFF.